The rows below give T cell receptor beta chains drawn from one sample of a study of post-analysis software for immune sequencing data. TCRdb fed the PCR reads into MiXCR, producing one record per CDR3 protein. The sample holds over 300,000 distinct CDR3 sequences, about a third seen once. The sample taken for sequencing was blood. Receptors were obtained from a girl aged 10-17 years with multiple sclerosis. Each CDR3 is given with its conserved first and last residue. A D gene is named only where the DNA matches it firmly. Size values are once, few and many counts, or a class for expanded clones, and some rows have none.

J gene: TRBJ2-4
V gene: TRBV20-1
clone size: once
D gene: .
CDR3 protein: CSFSDQAKNIQYF
CDR3 DNA: TGCAGTTTCTCGGACCAGGCCAAAAACATTCAGTACTTC

J gene: TRBJ2-7
V gene: TRBV29-1
clone size: .
D gene: .
CDR3 protein: CSVEEGWREQYF
CDR3 DNA: TGCAGCGTTGAGGAGGGCTGGCGCGAGCAGTACTTC

J gene: TRBJ2-1
V gene: TRBV2
clone size: .
D gene: .
CDR3 protein: CAGSEFRGYNEQFF
CDR3 DNA: TGTGCCGGCAGTGAATTCAGGGGATACAATGAGCAGTTCTTC

J gene: TRBJ2-3
V gene: TRBV6-4
clone size: many
D gene: .
CDR3 protein: CASSIKAGVRTDTQYF
CDR3 DNA: TGTGCCAGCAGTATTAAGGCGGGCGTACGGACAGATACGCAGTATTTT

J gene: TRBJ2-6
V gene: TRBV27
clone size: .
D gene: TRBD1
CDR3 protein: CASSFWSGGGGANVLTF
CDR3 DNA: TGTGCCAGCAGTTTCTGGTCAGGGGGCGGTGGGGCCAACGTCCTGACTTTC

J gene: TRBJ2-1
V gene: TRBV12-3/TRBV12-4
clone size: .
D gene: .
CDR3 protein: CASSVWRDEQFF
CDR3 DNA: TGTGCCAGCAGTGTCTGGCGGGATGAGCAGTTCTTC

J gene: TRBJ2-7
V gene: TRBV21-1
clone size: .
D gene: .
CDR3 protein: CASSKGLWGRTYEQYF
CDR3 DNA: TGTGCCAGCAGCAAAGGGTTGTGGGGTAGAACCTACGAGCAGTACTTC

J gene: TRBJ2-3
V gene: TRBV20-1
clone size: few
D gene: TRBD2
CDR3 protein: CSARRGASTDTQYF
CDR3 DNA: TGCAGTGCTCGGCGGGGGGCTAGCACAGATACGCAGTATTTT

J gene: TRBJ2-5
V gene: TRBV20-1
clone size: .
D gene: TRBD2
CDR3 protein: CSAHSSGETQYF
CDR3 DNA: TGCAGTGCACACTCTAGCGGTGAGACCCAGTACTTC

J gene: TRBJ2-1
V gene: TRBV6-6
clone size: .
D gene: TRBD1
CDR3 protein: CASRAQGAGYNEQFF
CDR3 DNA: TGTGCCAGCAGGGCACAGGGGGCTGGCTACAATGAGCAGTTCTTC

J gene: TRBJ2-5
V gene: TRBV20-1
clone size: few
D gene: .
CDR3 protein: CSASSGSRETQYF
CDR3 DNA: TGCAGTGCTAGTTCAGGGTCCCGAGAGACCCAGTACTTC

J gene: TRBJ2-7
V gene: TRBV28
clone size: .
D gene: .
CDR3 protein: CASSLDTRTWRHDEQYF
CDR3 DNA: TGTGCCAGCAGTTTAGATACCCGGACATGGAGGCATGACGAGCAGTACTTC

J gene: TRBJ2-1
V gene: TRBV7-6
clone size: .
D gene: .
CDR3 protein: CASSLNPGLNEQFF
CDR3 DNA: TGTGCCAGCAGCTTAAACCCCGGACTAAATGAGCAGTTCTTC

J gene: TRBJ2-5
V gene: TRBV20-1
clone size: .
D gene: .
CDR3 protein: CSARASRRGVETQYF
CDR3 DNA: TGCAGTGCTAGAGCTTCTCGGAGGGGGGTCGAGACCCAGTACTTC

J gene: TRBJ1-5
V gene: TRBV7-2
clone size: few
D gene: .
CDR3 protein: CASRATAYSNQPQHF
CDR3 DNA: TGTGCCAGCAGGGCGACAGCATATAGCAATCAGCCCCAGCATTTT

J gene: TRBJ2-5
V gene: TRBV12-3/TRBV12-4
clone size: few
D gene: .
CDR3 protein: CASSQTGPETQYF
CDR3 DNA: TGTGCCAGCAGTCAGACAGGCCCCGAGACCCAGTACTTC

J gene: TRBJ1-2
V gene: TRBV6-2/TRBV6-3
clone size: .
D gene: .
CDR3 protein: CASSYRSSLDYGYTF
CDR3 DNA: TGTGCCAGCAGTTACAGGAGTTCCTTAGACTATGGCTACACCTTC

J gene: TRBJ1-5
V gene: TRBV5-1
clone size: .
D gene: .
CDR3 protein: CASSPGQFSNQPQHF
CDR3 DNA: TGCGCCAGCAGCCCCGGACAGTTCAGCAATCAGCCCCAGCATTTT

J gene: TRBJ2-7
V gene: TRBV27
clone size: .
D gene: TRBD1
CDR3 protein: CASSYGQGSIEQYF
CDR3 DNA: TGTGCCAGCAGTTATGGACAGGGATCGATCGAGCAGTACTTC

J gene: TRBJ2-7
V gene: TRBV4-2
clone size: .
D gene: .
CDR3 protein: CASSQDWLGGDEQYF
CDR3 DNA: TGTGCCAGCAGCCAGGACTGGCTTGGGGGAGACGAGCAGTACTTC

J gene: TRBJ2-1
V gene: TRBV20-1
clone size: .
D gene: .
CDR3 protein: CSARTVYNEQFF
CDR3 DNA: TGCAGTGCCAGGACAGTCTACAATGAGCAGTTCTTC

J gene: TRBJ1-1
V gene: TRBV28
clone size: .
D gene: .
CDR3 protein: CASSLRFGAEAFF
CDR3 DNA: TGTGCCAGCAGTTTACGCTTCGGGGCTGAAGCTTTCTTT

J gene: TRBJ2-5
V gene: TRBV12-3/TRBV12-4
clone size: .
D gene: TRBD2
CDR3 protein: CASSPRVSGGNQGTQYF
CDR3 DNA: TGTGCCAGCAGTCCCCGGGTTTCGGGGGGGAACCAAGGGACCCAGTACTTC

J gene: TRBJ2-6
V gene: TRBV6-5
clone size: few
D gene: TRBD1
CDR3 protein: CASSYGAGGSAGANVLTF
CDR3 DNA: TGTGCCAGCAGTTACGGGGCAGGGGGTTCTGCTGGGGCCAACGTCCTGACTTTC

J gene: TRBJ1-2
V gene: TRBV12-3/TRBV12-4
clone size: .
D gene: .
CDR3 protein: CASKEGSYDYTF
CDR3 DNA: TGTGCCAGCAAAGAGGGCTCCTATGACTACACCTTC

J gene: TRBJ2-7
V gene: TRBV7-4
clone size: few
D gene: TRBD1
CDR3 protein: CASSLVREGQGWSRTYEQYF
CDR3 DNA: TGTGCCAGCAGCTTAGTAAGAGAGGGACAGGGTTGGAGTAGAACCTACGAGCAGTACTTC

J gene: TRBJ2-1
V gene: TRBV6-5
clone size: few
D gene: .
CDR3 protein: CASRRSSTPLDNEQFF
CDR3 DNA: TGTGCCAGCAGACGATCTAGCACCCCTCTCGACAATGAGCAGTTCTTC

J gene: TRBJ2-7
V gene: TRBV12-3/TRBV12-4
clone size: .
D gene: .
CDR3 protein: CASSIYRNEQYF
CDR3 DNA: TGTGCCAGCAGTATATACAGGAACGAGCAGTACTTC

J gene: TRBJ2-3
V gene: TRBV6-5
clone size: .
D gene: .
CDR3 protein: CASSYSGGPGNTQYF
CDR3 DNA: TGTGCCAGCAGTTACTCTGGCGGGCCGGGAAATACGCAGTATTTT

J gene: TRBJ2-1
V gene: TRBV9
clone size: few
D gene: TRBD2
CDR3 protein: CASSPRGTSGGSSYNEQFF
CDR3 DNA: TGTGCCAGCAGCCCAAGGGGGACTAGCGGGGGGAGCTCCTACAATGAGCAGTTCTTC

J gene: TRBJ2-1
V gene: TRBV6-5
clone size: few
D gene: .
CDR3 protein: CASSYSDSLEQFF
CDR3 DNA: TGTGCCAGCAGTTACTCGGACTCCCTGGAGCAGTTCTTC

J gene: TRBJ1-2
V gene: TRBV5-6
clone size: few
D gene: .
CDR3 protein: CASSLAGEQYYGYTF
CDR3 DNA: TGTGCCAGCAGCTTGGCTGGAGAGCAATACTATGGCTACACCTTC

J gene: TRBJ2-1
V gene: TRBV20-1
clone size: many
D gene: TRBD2
CDR3 protein: CSGLADEQFF
CDR3 DNA: TGCAGTGGACTAGCGGATGAGCAGTTCTTC

J gene: TRBJ2-6
V gene: TRBV5-1
clone size: .
D gene: .
CDR3 protein: CASSLADSGASVLTF
CDR3 DNA: TGCGCCAGCAGCTTGGCGGACTCTGGGGCCAGCGTCCTGACTTTC

J gene: TRBJ2-1
V gene: TRBV7-9
clone size: few
D gene: .
CDR3 protein: CASSLVSLRLARFNEQFF
CDR3 DNA: TGTGCCAGCAGCTTAGTATCCTTGAGGCTAGCGAGGTTCAATGAGCAGTTCTTC

J gene: TRBJ2-3
V gene: TRBV3-1
clone size: few
D gene: TRBD2
CDR3 protein: CASSRSGRGGTDTQYF
CDR3 DNA: TGTGCCAGCAGTCGATCGGGGCGGGGGGGAACAGATACGCAGTATTTT

J gene: TRBJ2-3
V gene: TRBV7-2
clone size: .
D gene: TRBD2
CDR3 protein: CAAGRGRADTQYF
CDR3 DNA: TGTGCCGCGGGGCGGGGGAGGGCAGATACGCAGTATTTT

J gene: TRBJ1-5
V gene: TRBV4-1
clone size: .
D gene: .
CDR3 protein: CASSQPGRKGNQPQHF
CDR3 DNA: TGCGCCAGCAGCCAGCCCGGAAGGAAAGGCAATCAGCCCCAGCATTTT

J gene: TRBJ2-3
V gene: TRBV6-5
clone size: .
D gene: .
CDR3 protein: CASSYSTQGGTDTQYF
CDR3 DNA: TGTGCCAGCAGTTACTCGACACAGGGAGGCACAGATACGCAGTATTTT

J gene: TRBJ2-4
V gene: TRBV18
clone size: .
D gene: .
CDR3 protein: CASSPQQGWAKNIQYF
CDR3 DNA: TGTGCCAGCTCACCCCAACAGGGTTGGGCCAAAAACATTCAGTACTTC

J gene: TRBJ1-2
V gene: TRBV6-1
clone size: .
D gene: .
CDR3 protein: CASSHRAGNGNYGYTF
CDR3 DNA: TGTGCCAGCAGTCACAGGGCAGGGAACGGTAACTATGGCTACACCTTC

J gene: TRBJ2-1
V gene: TRBV5-1
clone size: few
D gene: TRBD1
CDR3 protein: CASSLGQGASEQFF
CDR3 DNA: TGCGCCAGCAGCTTGGGGCAGGGGGCGTCTGAGCAGTTCTTC

J gene: TRBJ2-5
V gene: TRBV7-9
clone size: .
D gene: .
CDR3 protein: CASSPGGIQETQYF
CDR3 DNA: TGTGCCAGCAGCCCAGGGGGGATTCAAGAGACCCAGTACTTC

J gene: TRBJ2-7
V gene: TRBV2
clone size: .
D gene: .
CDR3 protein: CASRDSAEQYF
CDR3 DNA: TGTGCCAGCAGGGACAGTGCCGAGCAGTACTTC

J gene: TRBJ1-5
V gene: TRBV7-2
clone size: .
D gene: .
CDR3 protein: CASSLAETDYSNQPQHF
CDR3 DNA: TGTGCCAGCAGCTTAGCGGAGACAGACTATAGCAATCAGCCCCAGCATTTT

J gene: TRBJ2-7
V gene: TRBV6-2/TRBV6-3
clone size: .
D gene: TRBD2
CDR3 protein: CASSFPYSGVREQYF
CDR3 DNA: TGTGCCAGCAGTTTCCCCTACAGCGGGGTTCGCGAGCAGTACTTC

J gene: TRBJ2-5
V gene: TRBV4-1
clone size: .
D gene: TRBD2
CDR3 protein: CASSQRAAGDKGETQYF
CDR3 DNA: TGCGCCAGCAGCCAGAGAGCAGCGGGGGATAAAGGGGAGACCCAGTACTTC